These 32 T cell receptor beta chains originate from one sample sequenced in a study of cytotoxic CD8 clonotypes in ibrutinib-treated CLL (dated by TCRdb to the early 2020s). The library was obtained by the immunoSEQ multiplex PCR assay. In TCRdb, the immuneACCESS table is reduced to in-frame sequences with V and J assigned. These tables do not hold every clone; where another copy was compared, an unresolved V gene accounts for under half, and the others remain unexplained. Present in this sample are about 140,000 clones, more than 75% of which were seen just once. The top ten hold 7.5% to 9% of the sample. The sequenced sample was PBMCs, obtained after 36 months of ibrutinib treatment. These receptors originate from a human donor with chronic lymphocytic leukemia.

In this sample, this clone turned up once. The rearrangement links TRBV20-1 to TRBJ1-2, with no clear D. The length of the CDR3 is 11 residues. The V gene lost 2 bases and the J gene lost 11 bases, with 12 bases spanning the gap. Germline CDR1 reads DFQATT; CDR2 reads SNEGSKA (reference sequence). CDR3 amino acids: CSARRSLQYTF. The CDR3 DNA is TGCAGTGCTAGACGGTCCCTTCAGTACACCTTC.

The V call is TRBV5-4, the J call TRBJ2-3, with TRBD2 as a possible D gene (6 bases). V lost 1 base and J lost 0, with 9 bases in between. The germline V gene encodes CDR1 SGHNT and CDR2 YYREEE (reference sequence). The CDR3 spans 15 residues. The CDR3 here is CASSLRGTSTDTQYF. As DNA, the CDR3 is TGTGCCAGCAGCTTGCGCGGGACTAGCACAGATACGCAGTATTTT.

The V call is TRBV9, the J call TRBJ2-2; a weak D match, TRBD1 (5 bases). CDR1 is SGDLS, CDR2 YYNGEE, per germline. With 6 bases removed from V and 6 bases from J, the gap between germline ends came to 15 bases. The CDR3 loop spans 14 amino acids. CDR3 region: CASTVRASAGELFF. CDR3 nucleotides: TGTGCCAGCACCGTCAGGGCTTCCGCCGGGGAGCTGTTTTTT.

CDR3 nucleotides: TGTGCCAGTAGCCCCAGAGGAACTGGAAACACCATATATTTT. Translated, it gives CASSPRGTGNTIYF. The chain is built from TRBV19 and TRBJ1-3; no definite D call. The CDR3 has 14 amino acids. CDR1 and CDR2 from the germline V gene are LNHDA and SQIVND (reference sequence). The V end was cut by 6 bases, the J end by 2 bases, with 11 bases between.

J is TRBJ1-2 and V is TRBV6-5; D not certain. The V end lost 0 bases, the J end lost 6 bases, and 11 bases lay between the germline ends. The germline gives CDR1 MNHEY, CDR2 SVGAGI. The CDR3 consists of 14 residues. The DNA for the CDR3 is TGTGCCAGCAGTTACTCGTCCGGAATAGATGGCTACACCTTC. Translation gives CASSYSSGIDGYTF.

In its sample, this clone was seen a few times. This chain uses TRBV5-4 with TRBJ2-2; tentatively, D is TRBD2 (5 bases). CDR1 SGHNT and CDR2 YYREEE come from the germline V gene (reference sequence). This CDR3 comprises 11 residues. Trimming shortened V by 4 bases and J by 8 bases, and 6 bases separated the two germline ends. DNA of the CDR3: TGTGCCAGCAGCCGGGAAGGGGAGCTGTTTTTT. Its translation is CASSREGELFF.

This chain links TRBV27 with TRBJ1-2, with D perhaps matching TRBD1 (6 bases). Trimming left V 5 bases short and J 5 bases short, with 18 bases between. The CDR3 loop spans 15 amino acids. In germline, CDR1 is MNHEY, CDR2 SMNVEV (reference sequence). CDR3 DNA sequence: TGTGCCAGCAGTATCCGACAGCAAACAGGGTATGGCTACACCTTC. Residues: CASSIRQQTGYGYTF.

This clone was recorded once. The V and J genes are TRBV6-5 and TRBJ2-7; 13 bases line up with TRBD2. Germline V gives CDR1 MNHEY, CDR2 SVGAGI. The CDR3 covers 14 residues. V was clipped by 7 bases and J by 12 bases; unmatched bases: 12. DNA for the CDR3: TGTGCCAGCAAGCTAGGACTAGCGGGAGTACGGCTGTACTTC. It is translated as CASKLGLAGVRLYF.

This chain connects TRBV28 to TRBJ1-3; D is ambiguous. Looked up from germline, CDR1 is MDHEN and CDR2 is SYDVKM. This CDR3 spans 17 amino acids. The germline V and J ends were trimmed by 5 bases and 0 bases, with 17 bases remaining between them. The CDR3 region is CASSGPGLTSSGNTIYF. In DNA form, the CDR3 reads TGTGCCAGCAGTGGCCCGGGTCTCACGAGCTCTGGAAACACCATATATTTT.

CDR3 bases: TGCAGCGTTAGGGGGTGGGTGAACACTGAAGCTTTCTTT. Translating gives CSVRGWVNTEAFF. This sequence joins TRBV29-1 and TRBJ1-1, with a possible D match to TRBD1 (6 bases). Germline CDR1 SQVTM, CDR2 ANQGSEA. V lost 5 bases to trimming and J lost 0 bases, with 10 bases between them. This CDR3 has 13 amino acids.

The chain uses TRBV6-5 and TRBJ1-2; a weak D match, TRBD1 (5 bases). Germline values: CDR1 MNHEY, CDR2 SVGAGI. Between the trimmed V and J ends, which lost 2 bases and 4 bases, there was a span of 8 bases. CDR3 length: 13 amino acids. For the CDR3, the DNA is TGTGCCAGCAGTTACGAGGGGAGCTATGGCTACACCTTC. Translation: CASSYEGSYGYTF.

The chain couples TRBV13 to TRBJ2-7; perhaps TRBD1 as D (7 bases). Germline assignment: CDR1 PRHDT and CDR2 FYEKMQ (reference sequence). V dropped 5 bases and J dropped 5 bases, with 13 bases sitting between them. The CDR3 has 13 residues. The CDR3 here is CASSLRGVHEQYF. Here the CDR3 DNA reads TGTGCCAGCAGCCTCAGGGGGGTCCACGAGCAGTACTTC.

The chain carries TRBV5-1 and TRBJ2-2; 12 bases map to TRBD2. Unmatched junction bases numbered 2, after V lost 5 bases and J lost 6 bases. This CDR3 is 14 amino acids long. CDR1 and CDR2 from the germline V gene are SGHRS and YFSETQ. In DNA, the CDR3 is TGCGCCAGCAGGACTAGCGGGAGCCCCGGGGAGCTGTTTTTT. Translation gives CASRTSGSPGELFF.

The J gene is TRBJ1-1, the V gene TRBV18, with D tentatively TRBD1 (5 bases). The V and J ends lost 3 bases and 4 bases respectively, with 15 bases between them. This CDR3 comprises 15 residues. Looked up from germline, CDR1 is KGHSH and CDR2 is LQKENI. CDR3 amino acids: CASSPVGVLSTEAFF. For the CDR3, the DNA is TGTGCCAGCTCACCTGTAGGGGTGCTAAGCACTGAAGCTTTCTTT.

The chain recombines TRBV2 with TRBJ2-6; D possibly corresponds to TRBD1 (5 bases). The CDR3 spans 17 residues. Per the germline V gene, CDR1 is SNHLY and CDR2 is FYNNEI. V was clipped by 5 bases and J by 0 bases, with 14 bases between them. CDR3 protein: CASSQTPGLSGANVLTF. In DNA, the CDR3 is TGTGCCAGCAGTCAGACCCCAGGGCTCTCTGGGGCCAACGTCCTGACTTTC.

The rearrangement links TRBV27 to TRBJ2-7; TRBD2 agrees at 9 bases. CDR3 length equals 19 residues. CDR1 and CDR2 from the germline V gene are MNHEY and SMNVEV (reference sequence). The V segment lost 0 bases and the J segment 2 bases; nucleotides outside the gene matches: 14. CDR3 amino acids: CASSLSVGLAGQPTYEQYF. The CDR3 DNA sequence: TGTGCCAGCAGTTTATCGGTCGGGCTAGCGGGACAGCCGACCTACGAGCAGTACTTC.

CDR3 nucleotide sequence: TGTGCCAGCACAGAGGCCTACGAGCAGTACTTC. Translation: CASTEAYEQYF. The chain has TRBV18 and TRBJ2-7; D gene unclear. Trimming took 8 bases from V and 2 from J, leaving 7 bases between them. The CDR3 consists of 11 residues. Germline CDR1 is KGHSH and CDR2 is LQKENI.

The chain is built from TRBV2 and TRBJ2-1; D ambiguous. Germline V gives CDR1 SNHLY, CDR2 FYNNEI. The V end lost 2 bases, the J end lost 3 bases, and 8 bases lay between the germline ends. The CDR3 contains 14 residues. CDR3 protein: CASSERADYNEQFF. The DNA for the CDR3 is TGTGCCAGCAGTGAACGGGCAGACTACAATGAGCAGTTCTTC.

The V call is TRBV19, the J call TRBJ2-7; 7 nucleotides match TRBD1. CDR1 is LNHDA, CDR2 SQIVND, per germline (reference sequence). Trimming at V came to 5 bases and at J to 3 bases, leaving 10 bases not matched to a gene. The CDR3 sequence is 15 residues long. This CDR3 reads CASSRDSQGVYEQYF. The CDR3 coding sequence is TGTGCCAGTAGTCGTGATTCCCAGGGGGTCTACGAGCAGTACTTC. Drawing the rest from reference TRBV19 and TRBJ2-7, the complete variable domain is DGGITQSPKYLFRKEGQNVTLSCEQNLNHDAMYWYRQDPGQGLRLIYYSQIVNDFQKGDIAEGYSVSREKKESFPLTVTSAQKNPTAFYLCASSRDSQGVYEQYFGPGTRLTVT.

This clone came up a few times. Written as DNA, the CDR3 is TGCGCCAGCAGCCGAGGACAGGGTGTGATGAACACTGAAGCTTTCTTT. This encodes CASSRGQGVMNTEAFF. The J gene is TRBJ1-1, the V gene TRBV5-1; TRBD1 matches at 8 bases. Germline-derived CDR1 and CDR2 are SGHRS and YFSETQ. This CDR3 contains 16 residues. V lost 4 bases to trimming and J lost 0 bases; unmatched junction nucleotides: 8.

As for this clone: Additional DNA sequences in this sample encode the identical CDR3. V usage is TRBV18 and J usage is TRBJ1-1; D gene unclear. V dropped 3 bases and J dropped 4 bases, with 12 bases sitting between them. Germline V gene sequence: CDR1 KGHSH, CDR2 LQKENI. There are 14 residues in the CDR3. Written as DNA, the CDR3 is TGTGCCAGCTCACCTTTAACTGGATCCACTGAAGCTTTCTTT. Its translation is CASSPLTGSTEAFF.

This rearrangement joins TRBV6-6 to TRBJ2-7; D is unresolved. The CDR3 is made up of 12 amino acids. The V gene lost 5 bases and the J gene lost 3 bases, with 8 bases spanning the gap. The germline V gene encodes CDR1 MNHNY and CDR2 SVGAGI (reference sequence). In DNA form, the CDR3 reads TGTGCCAGCAGTCCCAGAAACTACGAGCAGTACTTC. This sequence encodes CASSPRNYEQYF.

The rearrangement links TRBV5-6 to TRBJ2-5; 7 bases map to TRBD2. Unmatched junction bases numbered 9, after V lost 5 bases and J lost 5 bases. CDR1 and CDR2 from the germline V gene are SGHDT and YYEEEE. This CDR3 is built from 14 residues. CDR3 sequence (DNA): TGTGCCAGCAGGGGATGGGGAGGGTCGGAGACCCAGTACTTC. Encoded protein: CASRGWGGSETQYF. The full variable domain, with the rest looked up from reference TRBV5-6 and TRBJ2-5, is DAGVTQSPTHLIKTRGQQVTLRCSPKSGHDTVSWYQQALGQGPQFIFQYYEEEERQRGNFPDRFSGHQFPNYSSELNVNALLLGDSALYLCASRGWGGSETQYFGPGTRLLVL.

DNA of the CDR3: TGTGCCAGCAGCGCCGGCTTCAGGGGAAGGGCCTACGAGCAGTACTTC. This gives the protein CASSAGFRGRAYEQYF. V gene TRBV11-2 combines with J gene TRBJ2-7; tentatively, D is TRBD1 (6 bases). The V and J ends lost 5 bases and 2 bases respectively, with 19 bases between them. CDR3 length equals 16 residues. Germline values: CDR1 SGHAT, CDR2 FQNNGV.

V is TRBV29-1 and J is TRBJ2-4, with 7 bases lining up with TRBD1. This CDR3 has 13 amino acids. Germline assignment: CDR1 SQVTM and CDR2 ANQGSEA. Losses at the gene ends were 4 bases for V and 3 bases for J; bases not matched to a gene: 3. The CDR3 DNA follows: TGCAGCGTTGCTGCAGGGGGCAAAAACATTCAGTACTTC. Translated: CSVAAGGKNIQYF. Drawing the rest from reference TRBV29-1 and TRBJ2-4, the complete variable domain is SAVISQKPSRDICQRGTSLTIQCQVDSQVTMMFWYRQQPGQSLTLIATANQGSEATYESGFVIDKFPISRPNLTFSTLTVSNMSPEDSSIYLCSVAAGGKNIQYFGAGTRLSVL.

The CDR3 region is CSSSRGHGYTF. CDR3 bases: TGCAGCTCCTCAAGGGGGCACGGCTACACCTTC. The gene calls are TRBV29-1 and TRBJ1-2, with TRBD1 matching 7 bases. The CDR3 totals 11 residues. Germline values: CDR1 SQVTM, CDR2 ANQGSEA. The V segment lost 8 bases and the J segment 8 bases; nucleotides outside the gene matches: 8. Full variable domain (missing parts from reference TRBV29-1 and TRBJ1-2): SAVISQKPSRDICQRGTSLTIQCQVDSQVTMMFWYRQQPGQSLTLIATANQGSEATYESGFVIDKFPISRPNLTFSTLTVSNMSPEDSSIYLCSSSRGHGYTFGSGTRLTVV.

This chain links TRBV4-2 with TRBJ2-2; D is ambiguous. The CDR3 extends over 14 amino acids. CDR1 and CDR2 (germline): LGHNA, YNFKEQ. The V end was cut by 6 bases, the J end by 4 bases, with 12 bases between. For the CDR3, the DNA is TGTGCCAGCAGGGCCTTCAGTTCCACCGGGGAGCTGTTTTTT. Translation: CASRAFSSTGELFF.

V usage is TRBV4-2 and J usage is TRBJ1-2, with TRBD1 matching 7 bases. CDR3 length: 14 residues. J lost 8 bases, V lost 2 bases, and 8 bases had no gene match. Germline V gene data show CDR1 as LGHNA and CDR2 as YNFKEQ. This CDR3 is CASSQSTGAGGYTF. The DNA for the CDR3 is TGTGCCAGCAGCCAATCCACAGGGGCAGGCGGCTACACCTTC.

V usage is TRBV7-8 and J usage is TRBJ2-4, with D possibly being TRBD2 (6 bases). CDR3 length: 17 residues. Trimming left V 5 bases short and J 0 bases short, with 17 bases between. CDR1 and CDR2 from the germline V gene are SGHVS and FQNEAQ. CDR3 nucleotides: TGTGCCAGCAGCACACAAAGGCGGGACCTAGCCAAAAACATTCAGTACTTC. As protein: CASSTQRRDLAKNIQYF. The full variable domain, completed using reference TRBV7-8 and TRBJ2-4, is GAGVSQSPRYKVAKRGQDVALRCDPISGHVSLFWYQQALGQGPEFLTYFQNEAQLDKSGLPSDRFFAERPEGSVSTLKIQRTQQEDSAVYLCASSTQRRDLAKNIQYFGAGTRLSVL.

The chain employs TRBV5-1 and TRBJ2-7; 10 nucleotides line up with TRBD1. The CDR3 is 14 residues long. The germline V gene has CDR1 SGHRS and CDR2 YFSETQ. V lost 3 bases and J lost 5; bases outside the gene matches: 5. The CDR3 sequence: CASSSWTGGNEQYF. CDR3 in DNA: TGCGCCAGCAGCTCTTGGACAGGGGGGAACGAGCAGTACTTC.

This clone was detected only once. V and J are TRBV28 and TRBJ2-3; D possibly matches TRBD1 or TRBD2 (5 bases each). CDR3 length equals 14 residues. The V end lost 3 bases, the J end lost 5 bases, and 12 bases lay between the germline ends. The germline CDR1 and CDR2 sequences are MDHEN and SYDVKM. The CDR3 sequence: CASSLWGLGDTQYF. CDR3 nucleotides: TGTGCCAGCAGTTTGTGGGGGTTAGGAGATACGCAGTATTTT.

This chain connects TRBV18 to TRBJ2-5, with D possibly being TRBD2 (6 bases). The CDR3 has 14 amino acids. CDR1 and CDR2 from the germline V gene are KGHSH and LQKENI. V lost 6 bases and J lost 3, with 14 bases in between. The CDR3 loop reads CASSEQGGEETQYF. CDR3 bases: TGTGCCAGCTCGGAGCAGGGCGGGGAAGAGACCCAGTACTTC. Full variable domain (remainder filled in from reference TRBV18 and TRBJ2-5): NAGVMQNPRHLVRRRGQEARLRCSPMKGHSHVYWYRQLPEEGLKFMVYLQKENIIDESGMPKERFSAEFPKEGPSILRIQQVVRGDSAAYFCASSEQGGEETQYFGPGTRLLVL.